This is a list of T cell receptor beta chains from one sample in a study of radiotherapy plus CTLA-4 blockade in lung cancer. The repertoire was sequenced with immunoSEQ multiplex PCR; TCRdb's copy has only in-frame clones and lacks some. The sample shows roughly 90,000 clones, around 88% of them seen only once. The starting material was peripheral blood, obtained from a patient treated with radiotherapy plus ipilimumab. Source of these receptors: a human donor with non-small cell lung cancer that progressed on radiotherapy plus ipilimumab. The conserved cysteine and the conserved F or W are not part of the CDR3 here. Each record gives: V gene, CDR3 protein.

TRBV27 ASSLSGHGGNTIY
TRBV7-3 ASSLRASDSSYNEQF
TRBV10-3 AISGGTGRRGEQF
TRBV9 ASSEPGEQF
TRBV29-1 SVGLAGLFGPNTGELF
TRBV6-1 ASSEGTGVEQY
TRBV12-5 ASGSGLAGGIADTQY
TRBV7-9 ASSPAGTSGNEQF
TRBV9 ASSATGTPKETQY
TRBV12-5 ASGAGGGRTEAF
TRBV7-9 ASSRGGASGYT
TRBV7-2 ASSPGTLNTEAF
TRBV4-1 ASSQDGAGGQETQY
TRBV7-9 ASSFRTGMNTEAF
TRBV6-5 ASSRTSGYEQY
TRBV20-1 SARARNTIY
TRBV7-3 ASSEQGAGNTEAF
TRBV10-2 ASSYGSTGKYNEQF
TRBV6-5 ASSRTGRNYGYT
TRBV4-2 ASSRAEAAF
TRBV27 ASTLRLAGGHNEQF
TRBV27 ASRAGGTYNEQF
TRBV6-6 ASIQAKTYGYT
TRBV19 ASSGGTASSGANVLT
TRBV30 AWSGDRVHNYGYT
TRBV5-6 ASSSTGQVEGSYEQY
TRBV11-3 ASSLGNRGLGTEAF
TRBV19 ASSPIGTGTYEQY
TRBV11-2 ASSSRISGRETQY
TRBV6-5 ASRAIAGGSHEQY
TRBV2 ASSEYNTEAF
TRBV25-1 ASSIGEKLF
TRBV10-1 ASSESGTSGRRLF
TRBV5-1 ASSLATGNQPYEQY
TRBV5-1 ASSLAVGLAANEQF
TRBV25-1 ASSDLGGRLSYNEQF
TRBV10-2 ASSSGGSGNTIY
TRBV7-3 ASSASGLPHNEQF
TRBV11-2 ASSLLTGPKNIQY
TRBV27 ASSFLSGRQETQY